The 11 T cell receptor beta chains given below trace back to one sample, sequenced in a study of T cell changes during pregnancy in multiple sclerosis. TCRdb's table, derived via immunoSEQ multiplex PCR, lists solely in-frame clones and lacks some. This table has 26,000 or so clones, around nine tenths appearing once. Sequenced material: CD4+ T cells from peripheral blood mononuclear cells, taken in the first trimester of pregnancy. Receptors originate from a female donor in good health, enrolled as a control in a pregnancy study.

CDR3 amino acids: CASSQDKLYSGNTIYF. In nucleotides, the CDR3 is TGCGCCAGCAGTCAGGACAAACTATACTCTGGAAACACCATATATTTT. This chain uses TRBV5-1 with TRBJ1-3; the D gene is possibly TRBD1 (5 bases). This CDR3 has 16 residues. Deletions cut 5 bases from V and 0 bases from J, with 15 bases between. Germline V CDR1 and CDR2: SGHRS, YFSETQ.

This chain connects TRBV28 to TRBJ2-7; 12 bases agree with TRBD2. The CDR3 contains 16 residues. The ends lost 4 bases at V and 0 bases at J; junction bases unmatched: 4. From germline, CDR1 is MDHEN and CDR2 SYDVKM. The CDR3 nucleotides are TGTGCCAGCAGTTCCCGGACTAGCGGGGACTCCTACGAGCAGTACTTC. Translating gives CASSSRTSGDSYEQYF.

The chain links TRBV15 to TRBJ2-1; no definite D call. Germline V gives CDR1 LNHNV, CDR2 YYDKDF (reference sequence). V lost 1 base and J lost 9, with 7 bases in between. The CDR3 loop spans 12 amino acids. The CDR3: CATSRVRGEQFF. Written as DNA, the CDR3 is TGTGCCACCAGCAGAGTCCGAGGTGAGCAGTTCTTC.

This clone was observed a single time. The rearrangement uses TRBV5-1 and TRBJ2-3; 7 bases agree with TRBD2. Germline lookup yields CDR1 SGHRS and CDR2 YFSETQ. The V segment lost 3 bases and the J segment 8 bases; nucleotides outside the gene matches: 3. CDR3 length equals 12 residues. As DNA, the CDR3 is TGCGCCAGCAGCTCCGAGCGGGGTACGCAGTATTTT. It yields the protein CASSSERGTQYF.

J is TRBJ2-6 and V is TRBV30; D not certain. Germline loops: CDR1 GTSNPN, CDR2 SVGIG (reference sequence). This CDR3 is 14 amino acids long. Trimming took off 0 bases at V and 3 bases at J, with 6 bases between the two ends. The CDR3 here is CAWSVQSGANVLTF. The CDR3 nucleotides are TGTGCCTGGAGTGTACAAAGTGGGGCCAACGTCCTGACTTTC. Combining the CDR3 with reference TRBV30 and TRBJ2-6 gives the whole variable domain SQTIHQWPATLVQPVGSPLSLECTVEGTSNPNLYWYRQAAGRGLQLLFYSVGIGQISSEVPQNLSASRPQDRQFILSSKKLLLSDSGFYLCAWSVQSGANVLTFGAGSRLTVL.

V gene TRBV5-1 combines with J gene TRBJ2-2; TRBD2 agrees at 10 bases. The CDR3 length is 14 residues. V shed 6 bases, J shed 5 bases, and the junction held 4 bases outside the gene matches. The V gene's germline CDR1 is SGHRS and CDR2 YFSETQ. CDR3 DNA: TGCGCCAGCAACCAGCGGGAGGGGACCGGGGAGCTGTTTTTT. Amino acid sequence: CASNQREGTGELFF.

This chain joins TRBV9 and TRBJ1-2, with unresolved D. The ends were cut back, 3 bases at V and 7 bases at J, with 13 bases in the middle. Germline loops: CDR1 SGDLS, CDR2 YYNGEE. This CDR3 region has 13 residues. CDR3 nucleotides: TGTGCCAGCAGCGCAGGAACGGCAGGTGGCTACACCTTC. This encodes CASSAGTAGGYTF.

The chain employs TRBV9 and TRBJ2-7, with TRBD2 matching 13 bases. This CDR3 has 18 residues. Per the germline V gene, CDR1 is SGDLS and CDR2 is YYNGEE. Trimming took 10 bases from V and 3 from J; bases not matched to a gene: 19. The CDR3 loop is CAQGFATSGRAPVYEQYF. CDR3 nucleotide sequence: TGTGCCCAGGGCTTTGCTACTAGCGGGAGGGCTCCCGTCTACGAGCAGTACTTC.

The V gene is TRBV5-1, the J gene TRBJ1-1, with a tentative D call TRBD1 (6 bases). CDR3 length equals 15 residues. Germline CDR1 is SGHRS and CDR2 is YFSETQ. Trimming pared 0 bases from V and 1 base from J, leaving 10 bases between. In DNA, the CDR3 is TGCGCCAGCAGCTTGGTGGGCAGGGGGAACACTGAAGCTTTCTTT. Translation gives CASSLVGRGNTEAFF.

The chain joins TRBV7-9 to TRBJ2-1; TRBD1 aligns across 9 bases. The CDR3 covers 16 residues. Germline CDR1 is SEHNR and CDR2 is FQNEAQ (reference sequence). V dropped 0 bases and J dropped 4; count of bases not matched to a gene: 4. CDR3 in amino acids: CASSLARDRVYNEQFF. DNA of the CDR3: TGTGCCAGCAGCTTAGCCCGGGACAGGGTGTACAATGAGCAGTTCTTC.

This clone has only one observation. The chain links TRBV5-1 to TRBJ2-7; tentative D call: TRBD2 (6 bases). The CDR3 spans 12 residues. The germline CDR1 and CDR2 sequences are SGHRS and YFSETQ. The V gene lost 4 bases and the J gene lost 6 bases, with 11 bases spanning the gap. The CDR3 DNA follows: TGCGCCAGCAGCGGAGGCGGGGCCGAGCAGTACTTC. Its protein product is CASSGGGAEQYF.